These T cell receptor beta chains were read from a single sample in a study of T-cell memory formation after mild COVID-19. TCRdb reprocessed the 5' RACE reads via MiXCR and lists one record per CDR3 protein. The sample has fewer than 250,000 distinct CDR3 sequences; about 27% are singletons. Sequenced sample: PBMCs or a T cell subset sorted from them (not recorded which). The receptors come from an adult woman who had mild COVID-19 (a few samples of this study predate the infection). Cell type and time point are not known. Each CDR3 is given with its conserved first and last residue. The D gene is left open where the match is weak. Clone size, where shown, is once, few, many, or a class for clones that have expanded.

j_call: TRBJ2-7; d_call: NA; v_call: TRBV24-1; clone_size: NA; cdr3_aa: CATSDLKGGFYEQYF; cdr3_nt: TGTGCCACCAGTGATTTGAAGGGCGGATTCTACGAGCAGTACTTC
j_call: TRBJ1-1; d_call: NA; v_call: TRBV5-6; clone_size: few; cdr3_aa: CASSLPLYGVNTEAFF; cdr3_nt: TGTGCCAGCAGCTTGCCCCTTTACGGGGTGAACACTGAAGCTTTCTTT
j_call: TRBJ2-6; d_call: TRBD2; v_call: TRBV6-5; clone_size: NA; cdr3_aa: CASSQREDGANVLTF; cdr3_nt: TGTGCCAGCAGCCAGCGGGAGGATGGGGCCAACGTCCTGACTTTC
j_call: TRBJ2-1; d_call: NA; v_call: TRBV11-3; clone_size: NA; cdr3_aa: CASSLTAVYNEQFF; cdr3_nt: TGTGCCAGCAGCCTCACCGCGGTCTACAATGAGCAGTTCTTC
j_call: TRBJ2-7; d_call: NA; v_call: TRBV10-3; clone_size: NA; cdr3_aa: CAISEEKGSDEQYF; cdr3_nt: TGTGCCATCAGTGAAGAGAAAGGTAGCGACGAGCAGTACTTC
j_call: TRBJ1-1; d_call: NA; v_call: TRBV29-1; clone_size: few; cdr3_aa: CSGEVRGTHTEAFF; cdr3_nt: TGCAGCGGAGAAGTTCGGGGCACCCACACTGAAGCTTTCTTT
j_call: TRBJ2-6; d_call: NA; v_call: TRBV29-1; clone_size: few; cdr3_aa: CSVTGSGANVLTF; cdr3_nt: TGCAGCGTTACAGGCTCTGGGGCCAACGTCCTGACTTTC
j_call: TRBJ2-2; d_call: TRBD1; v_call: TRBV7-6; clone_size: NA; cdr3_aa: CASNTPGQGNGELFF; cdr3_nt: TGTGCCAGCAACACTCCGGGACAGGGAAACGGGGAGCTGTTTTTT
j_call: TRBJ1-1; d_call: NA; v_call: TRBV30; clone_size: few; cdr3_aa: CAWSASLNTEAFF; cdr3_nt: TGTGCCTGGAGTGCCTCTTTGAACACTGAAGCTTTCTTT
j_call: TRBJ2-7; d_call: NA; v_call: TRBV7-2; clone_size: few; cdr3_aa: CASSGSGALGEQYF; cdr3_nt: TGTGCCAGCAGCGGTAGTGGGGCTCTTGGCGAGCAGTACTTC
j_call: TRBJ1-5; d_call: NA; v_call: TRBV20-1; clone_size: NA; cdr3_aa: CSASDSNQPQHF; cdr3_nt: TGCAGTGCTAGTGATAGCAATCAGCCCCAGCATTTT
j_call: TRBJ2-5; d_call: NA; v_call: TRBV9; clone_size: NA; cdr3_aa: CASSPREGAWGTQYF; cdr3_nt: TGTGCCAGCAGCCCCCGGGAGGGGGCTTGGGGGACCCAGTACTTC
j_call: TRBJ2-7; d_call: TRBD2; v_call: TRBV7-9; clone_size: NA; cdr3_aa: CASSGPRTSGGRFSYEQYF; cdr3_nt: TGTGCCAGCAGCGGGCCAAGGACTAGCGGGGGACGTTTCTCCTACGAGCAGTACTTC
j_call: TRBJ2-3; d_call: NA; v_call: TRBV7-2; clone_size: few; cdr3_aa: CASSFRGQGTDTQYF; cdr3_nt: TGTGCCAGCAGCTTCCGGGGGCAGGGCACAGATACGCAGTATTTT
j_call: TRBJ1-1; d_call: NA; v_call: TRBV5-1; clone_size: few; cdr3_aa: CASRDHVDTEAFF; cdr3_nt: TGCGCCAGCAGGGACCACGTGGACACTGAAGCTTTCTTT
j_call: TRBJ2-2; d_call: NA; v_call: TRBV4-1; clone_size: NA; cdr3_aa: CASSSHGTNTGELFF; cdr3_nt: TGCGCCAGCAGCTCCCACGGGACGAACACCGGGGAGCTGTTTTTT
j_call: TRBJ1-1; d_call: NA; v_call: TRBV12-3/TRBV12-4; clone_size: few; cdr3_aa: CAVKDQLNTEAFF; cdr3_nt: TGTGCCGTTAAGGATCAGTTGAACACTGAAGCTTTCTTT
j_call: TRBJ2-1; d_call: TRBD2; v_call: TRBV7-2; clone_size: NA; cdr3_aa: CASSWGLALNEQFF; cdr3_nt: TGTGCCAGCAGCTGGGGACTAGCCCTTAATGAGCAGTTCTTC
j_call: TRBJ2-7; d_call: NA; v_call: TRBV7-2; clone_size: few; cdr3_aa: CATTGLPAYEQYF; cdr3_nt: TGTGCCACGACCGGACTACCGGCTTACGAGCAGTACTTC
j_call: TRBJ1-1; d_call: NA; v_call: TRBV27; clone_size: few; cdr3_aa: CATYSRSGYMNTEAFF; cdr3_nt: TGTGCCACCTACTCTAGGTCAGGGTACATGAACACTGAAGCTTTCTTT
j_call: TRBJ2-5; d_call: NA; v_call: TRBV29-1; clone_size: few; cdr3_aa: CSVEEGTPTETQYF; cdr3_nt: TGCAGCGTTGAGGAAGGGACACCTACGGAGACCCAGTACTTC
j_call: TRBJ2-1; d_call: TRBD2; v_call: TRBV18; clone_size: NA; cdr3_aa: CASSPREVNNEQFF; cdr3_nt: TGTGCCAGCTCACCCCGGGAGGTAAACAATGAGCAGTTCTTC
j_call: TRBJ1-5; d_call: NA; v_call: TRBV6-5; clone_size: NA; cdr3_aa: CASRDGRRNQPQHF; cdr3_nt: TGTGCCAGCAGGGATGGACGACGTAATCAGCCCCAGCATTTT
j_call: TRBJ1-5; d_call: NA; v_call: TRBV18; clone_size: NA; cdr3_aa: CASSLEALYSNQPQHF; cdr3_nt: TGTGCCAGCTCACTAGAAGCCCTATATAGCAATCAGCCCCAGCATTTT
j_call: TRBJ2-1; d_call: NA; v_call: TRBV7-6; clone_size: few; cdr3_aa: CASSPIGLRNEQFF; cdr3_nt: TGTGCCAGCAGCCCTATAGGACTCCGTAATGAGCAGTTCTTC
j_call: TRBJ2-3; d_call: NA; v_call: TRBV12-3/TRBV12-4; clone_size: NA; cdr3_aa: CAITGGTISGDTQYF; cdr3_nt: TGTGCCATCACCGGGGGAACTATCAGCGGAGATACGCAGTATTTT
j_call: TRBJ1-5; d_call: NA; v_call: TRBV7-9; clone_size: few; cdr3_aa: CASSLAQGDQPQHF; cdr3_nt: TGTGCCAGCAGCTTAGCGCAGGGAGATCAGCCCCAGCATTTT
j_call: TRBJ1-2; d_call: TRBD1; v_call: TRBV4-1; clone_size: NA; cdr3_aa: CASSQDQGQGNYGYTF; cdr3_nt: TGCGCCAGCAGCCAAGATCAGGGACAGGGAAACTATGGCTACACCTTC
j_call: TRBJ1-1; d_call: NA; v_call: TRBV4-1; clone_size: few; cdr3_aa: CASTAGTWGGEAFF; cdr3_nt: TGCGCCAGCACCGCCGGGACATGGGGCGGGGAAGCTTTCTTT
j_call: TRBJ2-7; d_call: TRBD1; v_call: TRBV29-1; clone_size: many; cdr3_aa: CSVGTGTYEQYF; cdr3_nt: TGCAGCGTTGGGACAGGGACCTACGAGCAGTACTTC
j_call: TRBJ1-2; d_call: TRBD1; v_call: TRBV7-9; clone_size: NA; cdr3_aa: CASSGQGAGYTF; cdr3_nt: TGTGCCAGCAGCGGACAGGGGGCTGGCTACACCTTC
j_call: TRBJ2-2; d_call: NA; v_call: TRBV7-9; clone_size: NA; cdr3_aa: CASSEVMAGELFF; cdr3_nt: TGTGCCAGCAGCGAGGTCATGGCCGGGGAGCTGTTTTTT
j_call: TRBJ2-2; d_call: NA; v_call: TRBV4-3; clone_size: NA; cdr3_aa: CASSQARLGLNTGELFF; cdr3_nt: TGCGCCAGCAGCCAAGCCCGACTAGGTCTGAACACCGGGGAGCTGTTTTTT
j_call: TRBJ2-3; d_call: NA; v_call: TRBV30; clone_size: NA; cdr3_aa: CAWAQGDTQYF; cdr3_nt: TGTGCCTGGGCTCAAGGGGATACGCAGTATTTT
j_call: TRBJ1-5; d_call: NA; v_call: TRBV10-3; clone_size: few; cdr3_aa: CAISESKGNQPQHF; cdr3_nt: TGTGCCATCAGTGAGTCAAAGGGGAATCAGCCCCAGCATTTT
j_call: TRBJ2-3; d_call: NA; v_call: TRBV20-1; clone_size: few; cdr3_aa: CSARFIGVADTQYF; cdr3_nt: TGCAGTGCTAGATTTATAGGGGTCGCGGATACGCAGTATTTT
j_call: TRBJ2-5; d_call: NA; v_call: TRBV29-1; clone_size: few; cdr3_aa: CSVAWRVGVQETQYF; cdr3_nt: TGCAGCGTTGCATGGAGGGTGGGGGTCCAAGAGACCCAGTACTTC
j_call: TRBJ2-1; d_call: TRBD2; v_call: TRBV7-3; clone_size: few; cdr3_aa: CASSYGGANEQFF; cdr3_nt: TGTGCCAGCAGTTACGGGGGGGCCAATGAGCAGTTCTTC
j_call: TRBJ2-5; d_call: NA; v_call: TRBV7-6; clone_size: few; cdr3_aa: CASSSPYRVQETQYF; cdr3_nt: TGTGCCAGCAGCTCGCCGTACAGGGTTCAAGAGACCCAGTACTTC
j_call: TRBJ2-5; d_call: NA; v_call: TRBV7-2; clone_size: few; cdr3_aa: CASSGAGETQYF; cdr3_nt: TGTGCCAGCAGCGGGGCGGGAGAGACCCAGTACTTC
j_call: TRBJ2-7; d_call: TRBD2; v_call: TRBV4-2; clone_size: NA; cdr3_aa: CASSQELAGSYEQYF; cdr3_nt: TGTGCCAGCAGCCAAGAACTAGCGGGATCCTACGAGCAGTACTTC
j_call: TRBJ2-1; d_call: NA; v_call: TRBV27; clone_size: NA; cdr3_aa: CASSPHSGLSSYNEQFF; cdr3_nt: TGTGCCAGCAGTCCCCACAGCGGACTGAGCTCCTACAATGAGCAGTTCTTC
j_call: TRBJ2-3; d_call: NA; v_call: TRBV6-5; clone_size: few; cdr3_aa: CASSSVGVATDTQYF; cdr3_nt: TGTGCCAGCAGTTCCGTCGGGGTAGCGACAGATACGCAGTATTTT
j_call: TRBJ1-5; d_call: NA; v_call: TRBV5-1; clone_size: NA; cdr3_aa: CASSLSGSGGNQPQHF; cdr3_nt: TGCGCCAGCAGCTTGTCAGGTAGTGGGGGCAATCAGCCCCAGCATTTT
j_call: TRBJ2-4; d_call: NA; v_call: TRBV12-3/TRBV12-4; clone_size: NA; cdr3_aa: CASSFPEDISKNIQYF; cdr3_nt: TGTGCCAGCAGTTTCCCGGAGGACATTTCCAAAAACATTCAGTACTTC
j_call: TRBJ1-1; d_call: NA; v_call: TRBV7-2; clone_size: few; cdr3_aa: CASSLRQNTEAFF; cdr3_nt: TGTGCCAGCAGTTTAAGGCAAAACACTGAAGCTTTCTTT
j_call: TRBJ2-3; d_call: NA; v_call: TRBV6-4; clone_size: NA; cdr3_aa: CASSDSRRETDTQYF; cdr3_nt: TGTGCCAGCAGTGACTCGCGCAGGGAAACAGATACGCAGTATTTT
j_call: TRBJ2-2; d_call: TRBD2; v_call: TRBV2; clone_size: few; cdr3_aa: CASSWDYASGGELFF; cdr3_nt: TGTGCCAGCAGTTGGGACTACGCGAGTGGCGGGGAGCTGTTTTTT
j_call: TRBJ2-5; d_call: TRBD2; v_call: TRBV4-2; clone_size: NA; cdr3_aa: CASSQDGSGIWETQYF; cdr3_nt: TGTGCCAGCAGCCAAGATGGTAGCGGGATATGGGAGACCCAGTACTTC